The 18 T cell receptor beta chains in this list originate from one sample, sequenced in a study of control samples from healthy donors and cancer patients. Assay: immunoSEQ multiplex PCR; the TCRdb copy retains only in-frame clones and omits some. The sample shows some 190,000 clones, and roughly 2% sits with its ten largest clones. Sequencing used blood. These TCRs come from a woman aged 30 to 39 in good health.

CDR3 nucleotides: TGTGCCAGCAGCTTGGATCGGGGATTGGCTTCACCCCTCCACTTT. Protein sequence: CASSLDRGLASPLHF. The gene calls are TRBV5-5 and TRBJ1-6; no clear D gene. Germline CDR1 reads SGHKS; CDR2 reads YYEKEE (reference sequence). The CDR3 has 15 residues. Trimming pared 0 bases from V and 9 bases from J, leaving 13 bases between.

This chain joins TRBV12-3 or TRBV12-4 and TRBJ2-5; no clear D. The CDR3 is 13 residues long. V was clipped by 5 bases and J by 5 bases, with 12 bases between them. The CDR3 region has the DNA TGTGCCAGCAGTCTCGTTGGTAGGGAGACCCAGTACTTC. Translation gives CASSLVGRETQYF.

This chain connects TRBV28 to TRBJ2-3; 7 bases match TRBD2. J lost 6 bases, V lost 6 bases, and 12 bases had no gene match. CDR3 size: 15 residues. Per germline, CDR1 MDHEN and CDR2 SYDVKM. The CDR3 DNA is TGTGCCAGCAGCCCCAACCGGGGGGTTCGTGATACGCAGTATTTT. As protein: CASSPNRGVRDTQYF.

The V gene is TRBV28, the J gene TRBJ1-6; 12 bases map to TRBD1. The V gene end was trimmed by 2 bases and the J gene end by 7 bases; junction bases not matched to a gene: 9. The germline gives CDR1 MDHEN, CDR2 SYDVKM. The CDR3 sequence is 18 residues long. Here the CDR3 reads CASSLTGGTGGFNSPLHF. CDR3 in DNA: TGTGCCAGCAGTTTAACTGGGGGGACAGGGGGCTTCAATTCACCCCTCCACTTT. Full variable domain (outside the CDR3, taken from reference TRBV28 and TRBJ1-6): DVKVTQSSRYLVKRTGEKVFLECVQDMDHENMFWYRQDPGLGLRLIYFSYDVKMKEKGDIPEGYSVSREKKERFSLILESASTNQTSMYLCASSLTGGTGGFNSPLHFGNGTRLTVT.

The chain is built from TRBV12-3 or TRBV12-4 and TRBJ1-6; D remains ambiguous. The V end was cut by 2 bases, the J end by 10 bases, with 6 bases between. This CDR3 is 12 amino acids long. The CDR3 sequence: CASSLSSSPLHF. CDR3 in DNA: TGTGCCAGCAGTTTATCCTCCTCACCCCTCCACTTT.

The J gene is TRBJ1-4, the V gene TRBV28; no definite D call. Deletions cut 4 bases from V and 0 bases from J, with 12 bases between. The CDR3 loop spans 16 amino acids. CDR1 is MDHEN and CDR2 is SYDVKM in the germline V gene. CDR3 amino acids: CASSSMEFTTNEKLFF. The CDR3 nucleotides are TGTGCCAGCAGTTCAATGGAATTTACAACTAATGAAAAACTGTTTTTT.

The gene calls are TRBV10-3 and TRBJ2-4, with D hard to call. Germline V gene data show CDR1 as ENHRY and CDR2 as SYGVKD. This CDR3 contains 15 residues. Deletions cut 2 bases from V and 4 bases from J, with 12 bases between. The CDR3 loop reads CAISEAKQLKNIQYF. Here the CDR3 DNA reads TGTGCCATCAGTGAGGCTAAACAGCTGAAAAACATTCAGTACTTC.

The chain joins TRBV25-1 to TRBJ2-1, with 7 bases matching TRBD1. The CDR3 has 18 amino acids. CDR1 and CDR2 (germline): MGHDK, SYGVNS. The trim removed 1 base at V and 1 base at J, leaving 10 bases unmatched. CDR3 region: CASSEFNHRDSSYNEQFF. The CDR3 nucleotides read TGTGCCAGCAGTGAATTTAACCATCGGGACAGTTCCTACAATGAGCAGTTCTTC. Filled out from reference TRBV25-1 and TRBJ2-1, the complete variable domain reads EADIYQTPRYLVIGTGKKITLECSQTMGHDKMYWYQQDPGMELHLIHYSYGVNSTEKGDLSSESTVSRIRTEHFPLTLESARPSHTSQYLCASSEFNHRDSSYNEQFFGPGTRLTVL.

The V call is TRBV10-2, the J call TRBJ2-2, with 8 bases fitting TRBD2. The V and J ends lost 3 bases and 13 bases, in that order; junction bases with no gene match: 13. In germline, CDR1 is WSHSY, CDR2 SAAADI. The CDR3 consists of 15 residues. CDR3 sequence: CASSDRTSSPLRLFF. Here the CDR3 DNA reads TGCGCCAGCAGTGACCGGACTAGCTCCCCTTTAAGGCTGTTTTTT.

This chain connects TRBV7-9 to TRBJ1-6; 8 bases map to TRBD1. Trimming took 9 bases from V and 7 from J; bases not matched to a gene: 5. Germline V gene data show CDR1 as SEHNR and CDR2 as FQNEAQ (reference sequence). This CDR3 has 13 amino acids. CDR3 region: CASEDRVNSPLHF. The CDR3 nucleotides read TGTGCCAGTGAGGACAGGGTGAATTCACCCCTCCACTTT.

The rearrangement links TRBV6-6 to TRBJ2-2; 8 nucleotides line up with TRBD1. Germline CDR1 is MNHNY and CDR2 is SVGAGI (reference sequence). The CDR3 loop spans 15 amino acids. The V segment lost 6 bases and the J segment 4 bases; nucleotides outside the gene matches: 7. This CDR3 reads CASSLGQGGTGELFF. As DNA, the CDR3 is TGTGCCAGCAGCCTTGGACAGGGAGGCACCGGGGAGCTGTTTTTT.

J is TRBJ1-4 and V is TRBV29-1; 8 nucleotides align to TRBD1. With 5 bases clipped from V and 5 bases from J, the junction kept 4 bases outside the gene matches. The CDR3 runs 13 residues. CDR1 and CDR2 from the germline V gene are SQVTM and ANQGSEA. The CDR3 bases are TGCAGCGTTAACAGGGGGAGAAATGAAAAACTGTTTTTT. The encoded protein is CSVNRGRNEKLFF.

This chain links TRBV4-2 with TRBJ1-1; D is perhaps TRBD1 (5 bases). Trimming stripped 0 bases from V and 4 bases from J, with 12 bases between. The CDR3 is 15 residues long. Germline CDR1 and CDR2: LGHNA and YNFKEQ. The CDR3 protein is CASSQDRGGGTEAFF. The DNA for the CDR3 is TGTGCCAGCAGCCAAGATCGGGGCGGGGGCACTGAAGCTTTCTTT.

The chain's CDR3 is CASSLGGAYSNQPQHF. DNA of the CDR3: TGTGCCAGCAGCTTAGGGGGGGCCTATAGCAATCAGCCCCAGCATTTT. The chain carries TRBV7-2 and TRBJ1-5; D may be TRBD1 (6 bases). This CDR3 region has 16 residues. V was cut by 1 base and J by 0 bases, with 10 bases left in between. Germline V gives CDR1 SGHTA, CDR2 FQGNSA.

The V gene is TRBV3-1 (or the pseudogene TRBV3-2), the J gene TRBJ1-1, with 12 bases matching TRBD1. CDR3 length: 14 residues. J lost 6 bases, V lost 4 bases, and 3 bases had no gene match. The germline gives CDR1 LGHDT, CDR2 YNNKEL (reference sequence). The CDR3 DNA follows: TGTGCCAGCAGCCGGGACAGGGGGCGGGCTGAAGCTTTCTTT. Translated: CASSRDRGRAEAFF.

V and J are TRBV28 and TRBJ1-1, with D maybe TRBD1 (6 bases). Between the trimmed V and J ends, which lost 2 bases and 1 base, there was a span of 8 bases. This CDR3 has 14 residues. Per the germline V gene, CDR1 is MDHEN and CDR2 is SYDVKM. CDR3 protein: CASSLTQGNTEAFF. DNA for the CDR3: TGTGCCAGCAGTTTAACACAGGGGAACACTGAAGCTTTCTTT.

The rearrangement links TRBV3-1 (or the pseudogene TRBV3-2) to TRBJ1-5; D is undetermined. Trimming removed 3 bases at V and 1 base at J, with 7 bases between. Germline-derived CDR1 and CDR2 are LGHDT and YNNKEL (reference sequence). This CDR3 contains 14 residues. The CDR3 DNA is TGTGCCAGCAGCCAGGGCGGCAGCAATCAGCCCCAGCATTTT. Translated: CASSQGGSNQPQHF.

The rearrangement joins TRBV19 to TRBJ2-3; TRBD2 aligns across 9 bases. The CDR3 contains 17 residues. V was clipped by 6 bases and J by 0 bases; unmatched bases: 10. Germline V lookup: CDR1 LNHDA, CDR2 SQIVND (reference sequence). The CDR3 spells CASSPTGTSRSTDTQYF. The CDR3 nucleotides read TGTGCCAGTAGCCCCACGGGGACTAGCCGTAGCACAGATACGCAGTATTTT.